This TCR beta chain appears in the sequencing data of a study of OX40 agonist ivuxolimab in advanced cancers. Study-wide background: Ivuxolimab, which patients received intravenously every 2 weeks, was dosed at 0.01 to 10 mg/kg.

Profiling relied on immunoSEQ multiplex PCR, and the TCRdb table lists in-frame clones only, not all of them. The sample lists more than 50,000 clones; more than 65% were seen once. There are 14 residues in the CDR3. Trimming took 7 bases from V and 3 from J, leaving 17 bases between them. CDR1 and CDR2 (germline): SGHRS, YFSETQ. This clone was seen once. Sequencing was performed on CD4+ or CD8+ T cells sorted from blood, taken in a trial of the OX40 agonist ivuxolimab. The TCR originated in an adult with an advanced solid tumor such as melanoma, head and neck, liver or kidney cancer. The chain links TRBV5-1 to TRBJ2-7, with D possibly being TRBD2 (6 bases). This CDR3 reads CASRPRDFNYEQYF. CDR3 nucleotides: TGCGCCAGCCGACCCCGGGACTTCAACTACGAGCAGTACTTC.